This TCR beta chain is from a study of cytomegalovirus exposure and HLA in healthy donors. General study results and limits: Across HLA loci, a later analysis found differing TCR association rates, with DRB1 most and HLA-C fewest. Judged likely to be a sequencing artifact was a cluster of highly shared sequence variants.

This CDR3 has 16 amino acids. Germline lookup yields CDR1 SQVTM and CDR2 ANQGSEA. V was pared by 6 bases and J by 0 bases, with 8 bases of the junction left unmatched. PCR amplification relied on 60 Vbeta primers (plus 13 Jbeta primers). Assay used: immunoSEQ multiplex PCR; TCRdb lists only in-frame clones, some missing. In the table there are about 150,000 clones, more than 70% of which are singletons. For this clone: Its antigen is not identified.

The gene calls are TRBV29-1 and TRBJ2-2; 9 positions agree with TRBD2. The receptor's source is a middle-aged man in good health and CMV-seropositive. What was sequenced was PBMCs. CDR3: CSVDLAGRTNTGELFF. CDR3 DNA: TGCAGCGTGGACCTAGCGGGACGGACGAACACCGGGGAGCTGTTTTTT.